The text below deals with one TCR beta chain. The antigen is not known. TCRdb's copy holds only in-frame clones and misses some; the assay was immunoSEQ multiplex PCR. The sample includes 45,000 or so clones, about 96% of them seen just once. The V segment lost 5 bases and the J segment 4 bases; nucleotides outside the gene matches: 6. CDR1 and CDR2 from the germline V gene are MNHEY and SVGAGI. The CDR3 covers 14 residues. The entry originates in a study of T cells in tuberculosis. Study-level background: Sequenced TCRs come from CD1B-GMM tetramer-binding T cells. In South Africa, adults with active tuberculosis were compared with IGRA-negative and latently infected IGRA-positive adolescents. Overall study findings and caveats: GMM-specific TCRs were nearer to active tuberculosis alpha repertoires, suggesting expansion. A GMM-specific repertoire classifier reached approximately 90% accuracy, AUROC about 0.87.

V gene TRBV6-5 combines with J gene TRBJ2-3; 7 positions agree with TRBD1. The receptor's source is a donor aged 10-29 years with latent tuberculosis or without tuberculosis infection. What was sequenced was PBMCs. The CDR3 DNA reads TGTGCCAGCAGTCCAGGGGGTGGTGCAGATACGCAGTATTTT. The encoded protein is CASSPGGGADTQYF.